These T cell receptor beta chains were read from a single sample in a study of somatic mutations in cytotoxic T cells in rheumatoid arthritis. Profiled with immunoSEQ multiplex PCR; TCRdb holds only in-frame clones, not every one. The sample shows approximately 18,000 clones, 65% to 85% of them seen only once. The sequenced material came from CD8+ T cells sorted from blood. These receptors were obtained from an adult with rheumatoid arthritis. Both conserved end residues are part of each CDR3. Each record gives: D gene, CDR3 length, clone size, V gene, J gene, CDR3 protein, CDR3 DNA. A D gene is named only where the DNA matches it firmly. Size is omitted from some rows. Given values are once, few, many or a class for expanded clones.

>.|15|.|TRBV5-1|TRBJ1-1
CASSFFESMNTEAFF
TGCGCCAGCAGCTTTTTTGAGAGCATGAACACTGAAGCTTTCTTT
>.|13|.|TRBV27|TRBJ1-6
CASSPYVGSPLHF
TGTGCCAGCAGTCCATACGTCGGGTCACCCCTCCACTTT
>TRBD2|15|.|TRBV28|TRBJ2-4
CASSTPPGGPNIQYF
TGTGCCAGCAGTACTCCTCCGGGGGGTCCGAACATTCAGTACTTC
>TRBD1|18|.|TRBV9|TRBJ1-6
CASSGRDSPRSYNSPLHF
TGTGCCAGCAGCGGCCGGGACAGTCCGAGATCCTATAATTCACCCCTCCACTTT
>TRBD1|14|.|TRBV7-9|TRBJ1-4
CASSLTGGGEKLFF
TGTGCCAGCAGTCTCACAGGGGGCGGGGAAAAACTGTTTTTT
>.|14|few|TRBV29-1|TRBJ1-5
CSAREEGSNQPQHF
TGCAGCGCCCGGGAGGAGGGTAGCAATCAGCCCCAGCATTTT
>TRBD1|16|.|TRBV5-4|TRBJ1-1
CASIQGPGGGGAEAFF
TGTGCCAGCATACAGGGGCCCGGAGGTGGGGGGGCTGAAGCTTTCTTT
>TRBD2|14|.|TRBV7-6|TRBJ2-3
CASSPSGGADTQYF
TGTGCCAGCAGCCCCAGCGGGGGGGCGGATACGCAGTATTTT
>TRBD1|18|.|TRBV11-3|TRBJ2-6
CASSTRTGGSSGANVLTF
TGTGCCAGCAGCACCCGGACAGGGGGTAGCTCTGGGGCCAACGTCCTGACTTTC
>TRBD2|16|few|TRBV6-5|TRBJ2-5
CASSYSRDYTPRGQYF
TGTGCCAGCAGTTACTCCCGGGACTACACGCCAAGGGGCCAGTACTTC
>.|16|.|TRBV9|TRBJ2-3
CASSPRGDRPADTQYF
TGTGCCAGCAGCCCCCGGGGGGACAGGCCGGCAGATACGCAGTATTTT
>.|16|.|TRBV30|TRBJ1-6
CAWSPGRGTYNSPLHF
TGTGCCTGGAGTCCAGGCCGAGGAACCTATAATTCACCCCTCCACTTT
>.|14|.|TRBV6-5|TRBJ2-5
CASSYRDDQETQYF
TGTGCCAGCAGTTACCGGGACGACCAAGAGACCCAGTACTTC